The sequence of this TCR beta chain was determined in a study of human T cells and chemical hapten exposure. Study at large: Patch tests applied 0.01% DPC to the upper back and were scored after 6 days.

The sample holds many counts of this clonotype. Its matching antigen is unknown. The J segment lost 5 bases and the V segment lost 6 bases, leaving 10 bases of the junction unmatched. The germline V gene encodes CDR1 MDHEN and CDR2 SYDVKM. The CDR3 loop spans 15 amino acids. Regarding time point: pre-sensitization, week 0. The sample's treatment: therapeutic diphenylcyclopropenone sensitization with weekly scalp DPC. Patch tests were applied only after blood draws. TCRdb processed the RACE reads anew with MiXCR; each CDR3 protein has one entry. In the table there are around 260,000 distinct CDR3 sequences, 7.5% to 9% of which are singletons. Study findings and constraints: Donors in the study had alopecia, meaning their immune response may differ from healthy people's.

The source material was whole blood, sampled in connection with sensitization to the hapten diphenylcyclopropenone (DPC). The sequence was collected from a woman between 40 and 50 years old with alopecia areata. Some clones in this sample may be carry-over from other donors' samples. The V gene is TRBV28, the J gene TRBJ1-1; 9 nucleotides align to TRBD1. The CDR3 DNA reads as TGTGCCAGCAGCTCGGACAGGGGAGTAGTTACTGAAGCTTTCTTT. Translation: CASSSDRGVVTEAFF.